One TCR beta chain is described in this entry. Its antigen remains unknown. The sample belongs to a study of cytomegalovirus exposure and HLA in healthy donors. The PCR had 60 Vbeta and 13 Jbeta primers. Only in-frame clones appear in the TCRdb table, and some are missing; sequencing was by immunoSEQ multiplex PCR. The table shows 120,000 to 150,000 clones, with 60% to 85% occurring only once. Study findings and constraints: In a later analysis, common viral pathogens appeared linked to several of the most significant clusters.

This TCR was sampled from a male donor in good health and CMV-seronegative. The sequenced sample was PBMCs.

CDR3 coding DNA: TGTGCCACCAGCCGGACAGACTATGGCTACACCTTC. This sequence encodes CATSRTDYGYTF. This sequence joins TRBV27 and TRBJ1-2, with D perhaps matching TRBD1 (6 bases). CDR1 MNHEY and CDR2 SMNVEV come from the germline V gene (reference sequence). There are 12 residues in the CDR3. Trimming left V 10 bases short and J 3 bases short, with 12 bases between.